This TCR beta chain was recorded in a study of Graves' ophthalmopathy and Graves' hyperthyroidism. Study in general: Hyperthyroidism counted as stable given no ophthalmopathy within 18 months of follow-up.

Researchers took RNA transcripts and amplified TCR beta CDR3 regions from them. An initial RT-PCR round employing HTBI primers preceded a second-round multiplex PCR. TCRdb processed the multiplex PCR reads anew with MiXCR; each CDR3 protein has one entry. The profile shows around 1.1 million distinct CDR3 sequences, about 36% of them singletons. Clinical symptoms and serum thyroxine were used for diagnosis; TRAb, thyroid ultrasound and orbital computed tomography were also relied on. This clonotype has at least ten counts. Its antigen is unidentified. General study results and limits: Detected in blood as well were most expanded thyroid clonotypes with frequency above 0.001. Cross-validated, the 13-signature model showed 87.88%/81.08% sensitivity/specificity, and 80%/75% in the test set.

The sequenced sample was peripheral blood or thyroid tissue (not recorded which). The sequence was obtained from an adult man with Graves' hyperthyroidism.

CDR3 in amino acids: CASSLDPGTNTGELFF. The CDR3 DNA follows: TGCGCCAGCAGCTTGGACCCGGGGACGAACACCGGGGAGCTGTTTTTT. The gene calls are TRBV5-1 and TRBJ2-2, with D maybe TRBD2 (5 bases). Germline V gene data show CDR1 as SGHRS and CDR2 as YFSETQ. V was trimmed by 0 bases and J by 0 bases, leaving 9 bases between them. The CDR3 runs to 16 residues.